This TCR beta chain stems from a study of cytomegalovirus exposure and HLA in healthy donors. V trimming: 7 bases; J trimming: 2 bases; junction bases outside the gene matches: 8. CDR3 length: 15 residues. Germline lookup yields CDR1 MNHEY and CDR2 SVGAGI. On this clone: Other DNA sequences in the sample encode the same CDR3.

A multiplex PCR was run with 60 Vbeta primers and 13 Jbeta primers. Data came from immunoSEQ multiplex PCR; TCRdb stores just in-frame clones and leaves some out. The top ten hold 0.76% of the sample, which has more than 90,000 clones, around 82% seen once. J is TRBJ2-7 and V is TRBV6-5; 10 bases line up with TRBD1. The clonotype was recovered from a woman aged 55-69 years in good health and CMV-seronegative. Sequenced input: PBMCs. The CDR3 here is CASTPGTGVTYEQYF. CDR3 sequence (DNA): TGTGCCAGCACCCCAGGGACAGGGGTTACCTACGAGCAGTACTTC.